This T cell receptor beta chain was identified in a study of shared clonotypes between healthy human individuals. General study points: The authors expected sequencing depth to affect clonotype sharing among donors.

To note about this clone: The antigen is unknown.

Every donor, a Caucasian adult, lived in Nashville, Tennessee. Germline V gene data show CDR1 as SGHNT and CDR2 as YYREEE (reference sequence). V lost 5 bases to trimming and J lost 4 bases, with 18 bases between them. The CDR3 extends over 15 amino acids. In the original workflow: Filtering differed because ImmunoSEQ produced junction-only sequences that carried no quality scores. TCRdb's table, derived via immunoSEQ multiplex PCR, lists solely in-frame clones and lacks some. V and J calls and clone size are given by that table; D and trimming were obtained from the DNA. The sample holds fewer than 550,000 clones; 60% to 80% are singletons and the top ten take around 13%.

This receptor was obtained from a woman aged 35 to 49 in good health. Some clones in this sample may be carry-over from other donors' samples. The chain is built from TRBV5-4 and TRBJ1-2, with D unclear. Sequenced input: PBMCs. This CDR3 reads CASRSGVAVGYGYTF. CDR3 bases: TGTGCCAGCAGATCCGGTGTGGCCGTCGGCTATGGCTACACCTTC. The entire variable domain, with the rest obtained from reference TRBV5-4 and TRBJ1-2, is as follows: ETGVTQSPTHLIKTRGQQVTLRCSSQSGHNTVSWYQQALGQGPQFIFQYYREEENGRGNFPPRFSGLQFPNYSSELNVNALELDDSALYLCASRSGVAVGYGYTFGSGTRLTVV.